Sequencing of this T cell receptor (beta chain) was carried out in a study of early T cells in non-severe SARS-CoV-2 infection. Study in general: Chains were unpaired, as sequencing was done on bulk RNA from unsorted whole blood. Study-wide results and caveats: Anti-spike CD8 responses were favored in VDJdb matching, and private and CD4 specificities were missed.

cDNA molecules, individually, were tagged with unique molecular identifiers. TCRdb reprocessed the 5' RACE reads with MiXCR, giving one entry per CDR3 protein. The data contain some 60,000 distinct CDR3 sequences, around 13% of them singletons. This clonotype has more than one count but fewer than ten. No antigen is known for it. Sequenced material: whole blood. The clonotype originates from an adult who was a healthcare worker with PCR-confirmed SARS-CoV-2 infection or an uninfected control (not recorded which).

The CDR3 loop is CSARVSYSSYEQYF. The CDR3 DNA follows: TGCAGTGCTAGAGTTTCGTACTCATCCTACGAGCAGTACTTC. This rearrangement joins TRBV20-1 to TRBJ2-7; unclear D gene. The V end lost 1 base, the J end lost 1 base, and 11 bases lay between the germline ends. This CDR3 contains 14 residues. The germline gives CDR1 DFQATT, CDR2 SNEGSKA (reference sequence).